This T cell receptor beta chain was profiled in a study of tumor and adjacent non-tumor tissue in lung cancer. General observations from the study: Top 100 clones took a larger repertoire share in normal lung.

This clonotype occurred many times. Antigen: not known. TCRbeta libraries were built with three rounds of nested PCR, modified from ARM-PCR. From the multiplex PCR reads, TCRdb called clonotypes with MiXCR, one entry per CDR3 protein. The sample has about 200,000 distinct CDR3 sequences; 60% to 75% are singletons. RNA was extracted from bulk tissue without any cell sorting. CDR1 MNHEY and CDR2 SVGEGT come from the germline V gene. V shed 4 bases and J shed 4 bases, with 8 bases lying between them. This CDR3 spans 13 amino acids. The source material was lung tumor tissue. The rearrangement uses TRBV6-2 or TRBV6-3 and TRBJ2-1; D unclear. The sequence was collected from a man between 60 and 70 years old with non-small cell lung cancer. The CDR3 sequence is CASSLAPYNEQFF. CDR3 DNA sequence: TGTGCCAGCAGTTTAGCCCCTTACAATGAGCAGTTCTTC.